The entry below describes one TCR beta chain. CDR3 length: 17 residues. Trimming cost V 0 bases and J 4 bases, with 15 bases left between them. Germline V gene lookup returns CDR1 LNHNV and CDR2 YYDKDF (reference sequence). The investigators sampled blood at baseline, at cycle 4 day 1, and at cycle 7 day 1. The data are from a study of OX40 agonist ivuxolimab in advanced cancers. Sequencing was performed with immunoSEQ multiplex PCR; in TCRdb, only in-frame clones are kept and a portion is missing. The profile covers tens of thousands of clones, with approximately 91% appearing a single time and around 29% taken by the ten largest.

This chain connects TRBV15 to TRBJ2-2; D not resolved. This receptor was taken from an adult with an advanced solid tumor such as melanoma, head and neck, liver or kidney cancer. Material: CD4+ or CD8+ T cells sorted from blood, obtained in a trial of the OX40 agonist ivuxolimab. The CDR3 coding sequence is TGTGCCACCAGCAGAGATAGGTCCGGACCGGGCACCGGGGAGCTGTTTTTT. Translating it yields CATSRDRSGPGTGELFF.